The table lists the clone carrying this T cell receptor (beta chain) with a few counts. The antigen is undetermined. The CDR3 loop spans 14 amino acids. The germline V gene has CDR1 DFQATT and CDR2 SNEGSKA (reference sequence). The V gene end was trimmed by 5 bases and the J gene end by 6 bases; junction bases not matched to a gene: 11. These data are taken from a study of identical twins. A universal primer binding site was introduced by template switching. The final cDNA contained unique molecular identifiers. TCRdb independently ran MiXCR on the 5' RACE reads; one entry per CDR3 protein. Here the sample spans approximately 230,000 distinct CDR3 sequences, approximately 7.1% being singletons. The study, taken as a whole, reports: Sharing of beta out-of-frame sequences by twins showed a weaker excess.

This sample also appeared in a second study, on T cells expressing NK-cell markers.

What was sequenced was CD8+ T cells sorted from blood. The sequence came from a woman aged 18-35 years in good health. The gene calls are TRBV20-1 and TRBJ1-2; 8 bases are a match to TRBD1. In DNA, the CDR3 is TGCAGTGCTGAGTTCAGGGGGACAGGCGATGGCTACACCTTC. It is translated as CSAEFRGTGDGYTF.